One and the same sample provided the 27 T cell receptor beta chains below, sequenced in a study of OX40 agonist ivuxolimab in advanced cancers. Assay used: immunoSEQ multiplex PCR; TCRdb lists only in-frame clones, some missing. The sample shows tens of thousands of clones, over 75% of them seen only once. The sequenced sample was CD4+ or CD8+ T cells sorted from blood, obtained in a trial of the OX40 agonist ivuxolimab. These receptors were taken from an adult with an advanced solid tumor such as melanoma, head and neck, liver or kidney cancer.

This rearrangement joins TRBV5-4 to TRBJ2-5; D is undetermined. The CDR3 is 14 residues long. Trimming pared 4 bases from V and 6 bases from J, leaving 16 bases between. Germline lookup yields CDR1 SGHNT and CDR2 YYREEE (reference sequence). CDR3 nucleotides: TGTGCCAGCAGCCCCCCGGGCAGCTGGCAGACCCAGTACTTC. This encodes CASSPPGSWQTQYF.

This rearrangement joins TRBV11-2 to TRBJ1-1, with D possibly matching TRBD1 (5 bases). This CDR3 has 15 amino acids. V was trimmed by 5 bases and J by 4 bases, leaving 17 bases between them. Germline V gene sequence: CDR1 SGHAT, CDR2 FQNNGV. The CDR3 loop is CASSPSPGVGTEAFF. CDR3 DNA sequence: TGTGCCAGCAGCCCGTCCCCGGGGGTGGGCACTGAAGCTTTCTTT.

The gene calls are TRBV10-3 and TRBJ2-2, with TRBD1 identical over 7 bases. The CDR3 consists of 16 residues. V gave up 6 bases and J gave up 5 bases; unmatched junction bases: 12. Germline lookup yields CDR1 ENHRY and CDR2 SYGVKD. CDR3 sequence reads: CAISGETGTPTGELFF. Here the CDR3 DNA reads TGTGCCATCAGCGGCGAGACAGGGACCCCAACCGGGGAGCTGTTTTTT.

This chain connects TRBV7-2 to TRBJ2-1, with 9 bases lining up with TRBD1. Germline values: CDR1 SGHTA, CDR2 FQGNSA. Trimming took 1 base from V and 10 from J; bases not matched to a gene: 8. The CDR3 covers 15 residues. The CDR3 nucleotides are TGTGCCAGCAGCTTAGGGGGGACAGGGTCGAGGGAGCAGTTCTTC. Encoded protein: CASSLGGTGSREQFF. The whole variable domain, filled in from reference TRBV7-2 and TRBJ2-1, reads GAGVSQSPSNKVTEKGKDVELRCDPISGHTALYWYRQSLGQGLEFLIYFQGNSAPDKSGLPSDRFSAERTGGSVSTLTIQRTQQEDSAVYLCASSLGGTGSREQFFGPGTRLTVL.

The V gene is TRBV27, the J gene TRBJ1-4; no definite D call. Trimming stripped 3 bases from V and 5 bases from J, with 10 bases between. The CDR3 spans 14 residues. Germline lookup yields CDR1 MNHEY and CDR2 SMNVEV (reference sequence). The CDR3 loop is CASSFVGLNEKLFF. As DNA, the CDR3 is TGTGCCAGCAGTTTTGTAGGACTAAATGAAAAACTGTTTTTT.

J is TRBJ1-1 and V is TRBV27; perhaps TRBD1 as D (6 bases). V was shortened by 6 bases and J by 4 bases, with 15 bases between the two germline ends. Germline-derived CDR1 and CDR2 are MNHEY and SMNVEV (reference sequence). CDR3 length equals 14 residues. DNA of the CDR3: TGTGCCAGCAGACCATTACAGGGATCCACTGAAGCTTTCTTT. It encodes CASRPLQGSTEAFF.

The chain has TRBV4-3 and TRBJ1-2; 7 bases align to TRBD1. Germline CDR1 and CDR2: LGHNA and YSLEER. V lost 1 base, J lost 1 base, and 12 bases stayed unmatched. CDR3 size: 18 residues. Here the CDR3 DNA reads TGCGCCAGCAGCCAAGGGTACGTCGGACAGGCCATTAACTATGGCTACACCTTC. This encodes CASSQGYVGQAINYGYTF.

This chain connects TRBV6-1 to TRBJ2-1; 14 bases match TRBD2. Germline V CDR1 and CDR2: MNHNS, SASEGT. The length of the CDR3 is 15 residues. The V segment lost 6 bases and the J segment 6 bases; nucleotides outside the gene matches: 4. The CDR3 loop is CASRLGTSGSNEQFF. DNA of the CDR3: TGTGCCAGCAGGCTCGGGACTAGCGGGAGCAATGAGCAGTTCTTC.

The chain combines TRBV30 with TRBJ2-5; 7 positions agree with TRBD2. From germline, CDR1 is GTSNPN and CDR2 SVGIG (reference sequence). The CDR3 has 13 residues. V gave up 0 bases and J gave up 5 bases; unmatched junction bases: 3. The CDR3 bases are TGTGCCTGGAGTGTAGGCGGGAGCGAGACCCAGTACTTC. Amino acids: CAWSVGGSETQYF.

The chain has TRBV28 and TRBJ1-5, with D unresolved. Looked up from germline, CDR1 is MDHEN and CDR2 is SYDVKM. CDR3 length equals 14 residues. V gave up 6 bases and J gave up 2 bases, with 11 bases separating them. CDR3 coding DNA: TGTGCCAGCAGCGTTCCCCAAGGCAATCAGCCCCAGCATTTT. It translates to CASSVPQGNQPQHF.

This clone has just a few counts. This chain uses TRBV30 with TRBJ1-1; 9 nucleotides agree with TRBD1. Germline loops: CDR1 GTSNPN, CDR2 SVGIG (reference sequence). This CDR3 has 13 residues. Trimming cost V 1 base and J 11 bases; bases outside gene matches: 8. CDR3: CAWSARQGVSAFF. The DNA of the CDR3 is TGTGCCTGGAGTGCTCGACAGGGGGTATCGGCTTTCTTT.

This sequence joins TRBV5-4 and TRBJ1-4; 10 bases are shared with TRBD1. Germline trimming cut 3 bases from V and 5 bases from J; bases unmatched to any gene: 4. The CDR3 spans 15 residues. The germline CDR1 and CDR2 sequences are SGHNT and YYREEE (reference sequence). The CDR3 DNA sequence: TGTGCCAGCAGCTCCAGGACAGGGGGAAATGAAAAACTGTTTTTT. Its protein is CASSSRTGGNEKLFF.

The gene calls are TRBV19 and TRBJ1-2; D unresolved. The V gene lost 2 bases and the J gene lost 2 bases, with 12 bases spanning the gap. The length of the CDR3 is 15 residues. Germline V gives CDR1 LNHDA, CDR2 SQIVND (reference sequence). The CDR3 sequence: CASSIINSMNYGYTF. The CDR3 coding sequence is TGTGCCAGTAGTATAATCAATTCTATGAACTATGGCTACACCTTC.

The V gene is TRBV2, the J gene TRBJ2-3; a weak D match, TRBD1 (6 bases). V was pared by 4 bases and J by 2 bases, with 13 bases between. The CDR3 totals 15 residues. In germline, CDR1 is SNHLY, CDR2 FYNNEI. CDR3 in DNA: TGTGCCAGCAGTGGACAGGCGTCAGACACAGATACGCAGTATTTT. Translated, it gives CASSGQASDTDTQYF.

The chain recombines TRBV9 with TRBJ2-5, with D perhaps TRBD2 (6 bases). CDR3 length equals 16 residues. Trimming shortened V by 0 bases and J by 1 base, and 13 bases separated the two germline ends. CDR1 is SGDLS and CDR2 is YYNGEE in the germline V gene. This CDR3 is CASSVVGGSPQETQYF. The DNA of the CDR3 is TGTGCCAGCAGCGTAGTGGGGGGATCACCCCAAGAGACCCAGTACTTC.

The V and J genes are TRBV5-1 and TRBJ2-7; 10 bases fit TRBD2. Germline V gives CDR1 SGHRS, CDR2 YFSETQ. With V trimmed by 5 bases and J by 2 bases, 1 base remained unmatched. The CDR3 spans 13 residues. The CDR3 spells CASSSGGTYEQYF. In nucleotides, the CDR3 is TGCGCCAGCAGTAGCGGGGGGACCTACGAGCAGTACTTC.

The chain combines TRBV7-9 with TRBJ1-2, with D possibly being TRBD1 (5 bases). The ends were cut back, 3 bases at V and 3 bases at J, with 17 bases in the middle. The germline V gene encodes CDR1 SEHNR and CDR2 FQNEAQ (reference sequence). The CDR3 is 16 amino acids. CDR3 sequence (DNA): TGTGCCAGCAGCTTCGGTTCGGCTTTGGGGCACTATGGCTACACCTTC. This sequence encodes CASSFGSALGHYGYTF.

The chain combines TRBV7-2 with TRBJ1-1; no clear D. V gave up 2 bases and J gave up 0 bases, with 4 bases separating them. Germline V gene lookup returns CDR1 SGHTA and CDR2 FQGNSA. The CDR3 is 13 amino acids. CDR3 in amino acids: CASSLRMNTEAFF. The CDR3 DNA reads TGTGCCAGCAGCTTACGCATGAACACTGAAGCTTTCTTT.

The chain combines TRBV28 with TRBJ1-3, with D maybe TRBD1 (5 bases). Looked up from germline, CDR1 is MDHEN and CDR2 is SYDVKM. Trimming took off 8 bases at V and 0 bases at J, with 17 bases between the two ends. The CDR3 runs to 16 residues. The CDR3 sequence: CASAVFQGVSGNTIYF. The CDR3 DNA is TGTGCCAGCGCAGTATTCCAAGGGGTCTCTGGAAACACCATATATTTT.

Comments on this clone: One end of the junction does not line up with germline, which may come from a read error. The rearrangement joins TRBV20-1 to TRBJ2-1; perhaps D is TRBD1 or TRBD2 (6 bases each). The germline gives CDR1 DFQATT, CDR2 SNEGSKA (reference sequence). The CDR3 has 10 amino acids. Here the CDR3 DNA reads TGCAGTGCTAAAGGGGGGCCCACGGTCTTC. Its translation is CSAKGGPTVF.

The V call is TRBV25-1, the J call TRBJ1-1, with 7 bases fitting TRBD1. Per the germline V gene, CDR1 is MGHDK and CDR2 is SYGVNS. The CDR3 is made up of 12 amino acids. V gave up 9 bases and J gave up 1 base; unmatched junction bases: 2. The CDR3, as DNA: TGTGCCAGTAGGACAGGGAACACTGAAGCTTTCTTT. It translates to CASRTGNTEAFF.

The chain combines TRBV7-3 with TRBJ1-1; TRBD1 agrees at 7 bases. Trimming took 4 bases from V and 3 from J; bases not matched to a gene: 8. This CDR3 comprises 15 residues. Germline V CDR1 and CDR2: SGHTA, FQGTGA. Written as DNA, the CDR3 is TGTGCCAGCAGCTCGACGGGACAGCGGGACACTGAAGCTTTCTTT. This codes for CASSSTGQRDTEAFF.

This clone was detected only once. The chain uses TRBV9 and TRBJ2-2; a possible D gene is TRBD2 (5 bases). Germline V gene data show CDR1 as SGDLS and CDR2 as YYNGEE. The CDR3 is made up of 14 amino acids. Trimming removed 6 bases at V and 8 bases at J, with 17 bases between. The CDR3 sequence: CASKLGLLGGELFF. The CDR3 DNA reads TGTGCCAGCAAGCTTGGACTCCTGGGGGGGGAGCTGTTTTTT.

This chain joins TRBV7-2 and TRBJ2-2, with 11 positions matching TRBD1. The V gene's germline CDR1 is SGHTA and CDR2 FQGNSA. The CDR3 runs 17 residues. The J segment lost 0 bases and the V segment lost 5 bases, leaving 5 bases of the junction unmatched. The CDR3 DNA is TGTGCCAGCAGCACGAGGGACAGGGGGGCGAACACCGGGGAGCTGTTTTTT. Encoded protein: CASSTRDRGANTGELFF.

This chain uses TRBV19 with TRBJ2-5; D is uncertain. Trimming pared 2 bases from V and 5 bases from J, leaving 12 bases between. The CDR3 covers 14 residues. Germline loops: CDR1 LNHDA, CDR2 SQIVND (reference sequence). CDR3: CASSIQPPTETQYF. In nucleotides, the CDR3 is TGTGCCAGTAGTATACAACCCCCAACGGAGACCCAGTACTTC. The full variable domain, rest sourced from reference TRBV19 and TRBJ2-5, is DGGITQSPKYLFRKEGQNVTLSCEQNLNHDAMYWYRQDPGQGLRLIYYSQIVNDFQKGDIAEGYSVSREKKESFPLTVTSAQKNPTAFYLCASSIQPPTETQYFGPGTRLLVL.

The chain carries TRBV23-1 and TRBJ2-1, with TRBD2 matching 8 bases. TRBV23-1 is an ORF for which the function is uncertain. The CDR3 is 18 residues long. V dropped 0 bases and J dropped 6; count of bases not matched to a gene: 13. The CDR3 nucleotides read TGCGCCAGCAGTCAATCTGCGGGAGGCCCTCTATCGGGCAATGAGCAGTTCTTC. This encodes CASSQSAGGPLSGNEQFF.

This clone appeared once. The rearrangement joins TRBV6-5 to TRBJ1-2; 7 nucleotides match TRBD1. The CDR3 runs to 14 residues. Trimming took 6 bases from V and 5 from J; bases not matched to a gene: 9. The germline CDR1 and CDR2 sequences are MNHEY and SVGAGI. CDR3 in amino acids: CASSRQGGEYGYTF. The CDR3 coding sequence is TGTGCCAGCAGCCGACAGGGAGGGGAGTATGGCTACACCTTC.